There are many counts of the clone carrying this T cell receptor (beta chain). The antigen is unknown. CDR1 and CDR2 from the germline V gene are DFQATT and SNEGSKA (reference sequence). The CDR3 has 13 residues. The V end was cut by 1 base, the J end by 0 bases, with 6 bases between. This sample was included in a study of T-cell memory formation after mild COVID-19. Overall study findings and caveats: Certain responding clones were present in pre-infection memory, suggesting participation of cross-reactive memory.

5'RACE primed at constant segments yielded TCR alpha and TCR beta cDNA libraries bearing sample barcodes and UMIs. TCRdb redid the calling of the 5' RACE reads with MiXCR, one entry per CDR3 protein. Of 350,000 to 450,000 distinct CDR3 sequences in the sample, 25% to 30% were seen once. The sample was PBMCs or a T cell subset sorted from them (not recorded which). The clonotype comes from an adult woman who had mild COVID-19 (a few samples of this study predate the infection). Cell type and time point are not known. V gene TRBV20-1 combines with J gene TRBJ1-1; D is undetermined. CDR3 protein: CSARAGLNTEAFF. CDR3 DNA sequence: TGCAGTGCTAGAGCTGGACTGAACACTGAAGCTTTCTTT.